These 25 T cell receptor beta chains originate from one sample sequenced in a study of blood T cell repertoires in COVID-19. Sequenced by immunoSEQ multiplex PCR; TCRdb stores in-frame clones only, minus some. The sample contains 250,000 to 350,000 clones, roughly 90% of which appear only once. Sample: peripheral blood. The receptors derive from a man aged 18 to 30 who had recovered from COVID-19.

The gene calls are TRBV6-2 or TRBV6-3 and TRBJ1-5; TRBD1 agrees at 9 bases. V trimming: 0 bases; J trimming: 8 bases; junction bases outside the gene matches: 8. The CDR3 runs to 16 residues. The germline CDR1 and CDR2 sequences are MNHEY and SVGEGT. In nucleotides, the CDR3 is TGTGCCAGCAGTTACTCAGCGACAGGGGGACGGGAGCCCCAGCATTTT. This sequence encodes CASSYSATGGREPQHF.

The rearrangement links TRBV7-2 to TRBJ2-4; 10 positions match TRBD2. V gave up 2 bases and J gave up 3 bases; unmatched junction bases: 10. Germline V gene lookup returns CDR1 SGHTA and CDR2 FQGNSA. The CDR3 contains 18 residues. This CDR3 is CASSLKSGRGGDKNIQYF. In DNA form, the CDR3 reads TGTGCCAGCAGCTTAAAGAGCGGGAGGGGCGGGGACAAAAACATTCAGTACTTC.

As regards this clone: The junction does not match germline at one end; this may be a read error. V usage is TRBV7-3 and J usage is TRBJ2-5; 8 bases are a match to TRBD2. CDR1 and CDR2 from the germline V gene are SGHTA and FQGTGA. The CDR3 length is 16 residues. As DNA, the CDR3 is TGTGCCAGCAGCCCCCAGTCCTGGACTAGCCAAGAGTCCCAGTACTTC. Encoded protein: CASSPQSWTSQESQYF. Together with reference TRBV7-3 and TRBJ2-5, the CDR3 gives the full variable domain: GAGVSQTPSNKVTEKGKYVELRCDPISGHTALYWYRQSLGQGPEFLIYFQGTGAADDSGLPNDRFFAVRPEGSVSTLKIQRTERGDSAVYLCASSPQSWTSQESQYFGPGTRLLVL.

This chain connects TRBV18 to TRBJ1-3; TRBD1 is a possible D gene (6 bases). The V and J ends lost 3 bases and 3 bases respectively, with 15 bases between them. The CDR3 loop spans 16 amino acids. The germline V gene has CDR1 KGHSH and CDR2 LQKENI. The CDR3 coding sequence is TGTGCCAGCTCACCTACAGCCCAGGGGTTTGGAAACACCATATATTTT. Amino acid sequence: CASSPTAQGFGNTIYF.

V gene TRBV4-1 combines with J gene TRBJ2-7, with a weak D call TRBD1 (6 bases). Germline CDR1 and CDR2: MGHRA and YSYEKL. Trimming removed 3 bases at V and 2 bases at J, with 11 bases between. This CDR3 is built from 14 residues. The CDR3 region has the DNA TGCGCCAGCAGCCACCCGGGACAAGCCTACGAGCAGTACTTC. As protein: CASSHPGQAYEQYF.

The V and J genes are TRBV6-5 and TRBJ2-7; D call uncertain. This CDR3 is 12 amino acids long. Germline V gene sequence: CDR1 MNHEY, CDR2 SVGAGI. Trimming stripped 6 bases from V and 0 bases from J, with 6 bases between. This CDR3 is CASRVSSYEQYF. In nucleotides, the CDR3 is TGTGCCAGCAGAGTTAGCTCCTACGAGCAGTACTTC.

V usage is TRBV6-6 and J usage is TRBJ2-7; D possibly corresponds to TRBD2 (6 bases). V shed 2 bases and J shed 2 bases, with 10 bases lying between them. This CDR3 comprises 14 residues. CDR1 MNHNY and CDR2 SVGAGI come from the germline V gene (reference sequence). The CDR3 loop is CASSYGGTAYEQYF. The CDR3 nucleotides read TGTGCCAGCAGTTACGGGGGGACCGCCTACGAGCAGTACTTC.

The count of this clone is one. This chain links TRBV9 with TRBJ2-2, with TRBD2 identical over 7 bases. The germline gives CDR1 SGDLS, CDR2 YYNGEE. The length of the CDR3 is 15 residues. V dropped 4 bases and J dropped 2; count of bases not matched to a gene: 5. CDR3 sequence reads: CASSKGLPNTGELFF. CDR3 in DNA: TGTGCCAGCAGCAAGGGACTACCAAACACCGGGGAGCTGTTTTTT. The variable domain in full, with the rest retrieved from reference TRBV9 and TRBJ2-2, is DSGVTQTPKHLITATGQRVTLRCSPRSGDLSVYWYQQSLDQGLQFLIQYYNGEERAKGNILERFSAQQFPDLHSELNLSSLELGDSALYFCASSKGLPNTGELFFGEGSRLTVL.

This clone has just one count. The rearrangement joins TRBV29-1 to TRBJ1-1; a possible D gene is TRBD1 (6 bases). The CDR3 extends over 12 amino acids. Trimming removed 2 bases at V and 4 bases at J, with 8 bases between. Germline values: CDR1 SQVTM, CDR2 ANQGSEA. The CDR3 protein is CSVERGGTEAFF. CDR3 coding DNA: TGCAGCGTTGAAAGAGGGGGCACTGAAGCTTTCTTT.

The gene calls are TRBV27 and TRBJ2-5; 7 bases map to TRBD2. With V trimmed by 4 bases and J by 11 bases, 16 bases remained unmatched. This CDR3 has 15 residues. Germline values: CDR1 MNHEY, CDR2 SMNVEV (reference sequence). CDR3 nucleotides: TGTGCCAGCAGTTCATCCGGGGGGACCCCCTACCTGCAGTACTTC. Translated: CASSSSGGTPYLQYF.

This clone was detected a few times. The chain employs TRBV4-1 and TRBJ1-2; D is possibly TRBD1 (5 bases). V lost 4 bases, J lost 3 bases, and 15 bases lay in between. The CDR3 is 15 amino acids. Germline CDR1 MGHRA, CDR2 YSYEKL. The DNA of the CDR3 is TGCGCCAGCAGCCTCGCCGGGGGAGGGGACTATGGCTACACCTTC. Its protein product is CASSLAGGGDYGYTF.

The rearrangement uses TRBV15 and TRBJ2-1; D possibly corresponds to TRBD2 (5 bases). V gave up 0 bases and J gave up 4 bases, with 10 bases separating them. From germline, CDR1 is LNHNV and CDR2 YYDKDF (reference sequence). The CDR3 totals 15 residues. The CDR3 nucleotides are TGTGCCACCAGCAGAGAAAGGGAGAGATACAATGAGCAGTTCTTC. Translation gives CATSRERERYNEQFF.

V and J are TRBV7-2 and TRBJ2-2, with 11 bases lining up with TRBD2. There are 17 residues in the CDR3. The germline CDR1 and CDR2 sequences are SGHTA and FQGNSA. J was trimmed by 4 bases and V by 5 bases; bases with no gene match: 9. The DNA of the CDR3 is TGTGCCAGCAGCCTATTTAAGCTAGCGGGAGGCACCGGGGAGCTGTTTTTT. This sequence encodes CASSLFKLAGGTGELFF.

This chain connects TRBV12-5 to TRBJ2-1; 10 nucleotides align to TRBD2. Germline V gene lookup returns CDR1 LGHNT and CDR2 FRNRAP. This CDR3 has 15 residues. V lost 4 bases to trimming and J lost 6 bases; unmatched junction nucleotides: 6. The CDR3 DNA sequence: TGTGCTAGTGGTTCCGGGACTAGCGTAAGCAATGAGCAGTTCTTC. The encoded protein is CASGSGTSVSNEQFF. The complete variable domain, with remaining parts taken from reference TRBV12-5 and TRBJ2-1, reads DARVTQTPRHKVTEMGQEVTMRCQPILGHNTVFWYRQTMMQGLELLAYFRNRAPLDDSGMPKDRFSAEMPDATLATLKIQPSEPRDSAVYFCASGSGTSVSNEQFFGPGTRLTVL.

The genes are TRBV14 and TRBJ1-2; D uncertain. The V gene lost 4 bases and the J gene lost 0 bases, with 12 bases spanning the gap. Germline loops: CDR1 SGHDN, CDR2 FVKESK. This CDR3 comprises 15 residues. The CDR3 sequence is CASSPVSGTNYGYTF. The CDR3 DNA reads as TGTGCCAGCAGCCCCGTCTCCGGGACTAACTATGGCTACACCTTC.

The gene calls are TRBV4-1 and TRBJ2-2, with 10 bases fitting TRBD2. This CDR3 has 19 amino acids. Germline-derived CDR1 and CDR2 are MGHRA and YSYEKL. The junction had 14 bases not matched to a gene; V was cut back by 2 bases and J by 5 bases. The CDR3 sequence: CASSQWQLAGVRGTGELFF. DNA of the CDR3: TGCGCCAGCAGCCAATGGCAGCTAGCGGGAGTTCGCGGGACCGGGGAGCTGTTTTTT.

The rearrangement links TRBV9 to TRBJ2-3; 10 bases fit TRBD2. Germline V gene sequence: CDR1 SGDLS, CDR2 YYNGEE. V dropped 2 bases and J dropped 2; count of bases not matched to a gene: 2. This CDR3 spans 15 amino acids. In DNA form, the CDR3 reads TGTGCCAGCAGCGTGGGACTAGCGCACACAGATACGCAGTATTTT. Protein product: CASSVGLAHTDTQYF.

The chain has TRBV5-1 and TRBJ2-5; 8 positions agree with TRBD1. Germline V gives CDR1 SGHRS, CDR2 YFSETQ. V lost 1 base, J lost 5 bases, and 10 bases stayed unmatched. CDR3 length: 16 amino acids. CDR3 coding DNA: TGCGCCAGCAGCTTGAGTGGACAGGGACTCCCGGAGACCCAGTACTTC. Amino acid sequence: CASSLSGQGLPETQYF.

This chain links TRBV3-1 (or the pseudogene TRBV3-2) with TRBJ2-7; weak D call: TRBD2 (7 bases). Trimming took off 4 bases at V and 2 bases at J, with 21 bases between the two ends. The germline V gene has CDR1 LGHDT and CDR2 YNNKEL (reference sequence). CDR3 length: 17 residues. CDR3: CASSPDGGRGNPYEQYF. CDR3 coding DNA: TGTGCCAGCAGCCCTGATGGGGGGCGGGGGAACCCCTACGAGCAGTACTTC.

This chain joins TRBV2 and TRBJ1-1; TRBD1 agrees at 7 bases. Trimming removed 8 bases from V and 7 bases from J; junction bases left unmatched: 1. The CDR3 is 10 amino acids. Germline-derived CDR1 and CDR2 are SNHLY and FYNNEI. CDR3 region: CASQGGEAFF. CDR3 DNA: TGTGCCAGCCAGGGGGGTGAAGCTTTCTTT.

The chain links TRBV5-4 to TRBJ2-1; tentative D call: TRBD2 (7 bases). The CDR3 contains 13 residues. CDR1 is SGHNT and CDR2 is YYREEE in the germline V gene (reference sequence). Trimming removed 10 bases at V and 5 bases at J, with 16 bases between. In nucleotides, the CDR3 is TGTGCCCACGGGGGGCTCAACGACAATGAGCAGTTCTTC. Residues: CAHGGLNDNEQFF.

V and J are TRBV7-3 and TRBJ2-3; D not resolved. CDR3 length: 13 residues. Trimming took off 5 bases at V and 1 base at J, with 7 bases between the two ends. Germline V gene lookup returns CDR1 SGHTA and CDR2 FQGTGA. CDR3 bases: TGTGCCAGCAGCCAGGCCCGCACAGATACGCAGTATTTT. As protein: CASSQARTDTQYF.

CDR3 in amino acids: CASSPPGTSNNEQFF. DNA for the CDR3: TGTGCCAGCTCACCGCCCGGGACTTCGAACAATGAGCAGTTCTTC. J is TRBJ2-1 and V is TRBV18, with D possibly being TRBD2 (6 bases). Germline V gene lookup returns CDR1 KGHSH and CDR2 LQKENI. V dropped 3 bases and J dropped 5 bases, with 14 bases sitting between them. The CDR3 extends over 15 amino acids.

This clone was seen more than once but under ten times. The rearrangement links TRBV4-1 to TRBJ2-1; D gene ambiguous. This CDR3 contains 15 residues. The germline V and J ends were trimmed by 5 bases and 8 bases, with 19 bases remaining between them. The germline gives CDR1 MGHRA, CDR2 YSYEKL. The CDR3, as DNA: TGCGCCAGCAGCGCCCCTAGGAACATTCTGGATGAGCAGTTCTTC. Encoded protein: CASSAPRNILDEQFF.

The gene calls are TRBV9 and TRBJ1-1; D call uncertain. CDR3 length equals 16 residues. Trimming shortened V by 0 bases and J by 4 bases, and 16 bases separated the two germline ends. Germline V gene data show CDR1 as SGDLS and CDR2 as YYNGEE. CDR3 sequence reads: CASSVGLTLGSTEAFF. In DNA form, the CDR3 reads TGTGCCAGCAGCGTAGGACTGACTCTCGGGAGCACTGAAGCTTTCTTT.